These 32 T cell receptor beta chains originate from one sample sequenced in a study of cytomegalovirus exposure and HLA in healthy donors. A multiplex PCR was run with 60 Vbeta primers and 13 Jbeta primers. Data came from immunoSEQ multiplex PCR; TCRdb stores just in-frame clones and leaves some out. The table shows about 190,000 clones, with over 75% occurring only once. Sample: PBMCs. The receptors derive from a man aged 18-30 years in good health and CMV-seronegative.

This rearrangement joins TRBV19 to TRBJ1-2; D call uncertain. The CDR3 is 14 amino acids. Trimming pared 3 bases from V and 3 bases from J, leaving 11 bases between. Germline lookup yields CDR1 LNHDA and CDR2 SQIVND (reference sequence). This CDR3 reads CASSIPGIDYGYTF. The CDR3 DNA follows: TGTGCCAGTAGTATCCCCGGGATTGACTATGGCTACACCTTC.

About this clone: The CDR3 does not end in the conserved phenylalanine or tryptophan, so this is likely a read error. This chain connects TRBV19 to TRBJ1-2, with D possibly matching TRBD1 (5 bases). Germline V gene lookup returns CDR1 LNHDA and CDR2 SQIVND (reference sequence). Deletions cut 5 bases from V and 2 bases from J, with 12 bases between. CDR3 length: 14 amino acids. The CDR3 DNA reads TGTGCCAGTAGTCTCATGACAGCCAACTATGGCTACACCCTC. Protein product: CASSLMTANYGYTL.

CDR3 bases: TGTGCCAGCAGTTTTAGGGGATCCTACGAGCAGTACTTC. Protein sequence: CASSFRGSYEQYF. The chain employs TRBV27 and TRBJ2-7, with D maybe TRBD1 (5 bases). CDR1 is MNHEY, CDR2 SMNVEV, per germline (reference sequence). Trimming removed 3 bases at V and 1 base at J, with 7 bases between. The CDR3 extends over 13 amino acids.

The CDR3 nucleotides read TGTGCCAGTAGTATCCTTGGACAGGGGGCGTTCAATTCACCCCTCCACTTT. Translation: CASSILGQGAFNSPLHF. The rearrangement uses TRBV19 and TRBJ1-6; 11 nucleotides agree with TRBD1. This CDR3 is built from 17 residues. V trimming: 3 bases; J trimming: 7 bases; junction bases outside the gene matches: 8. CDR1 and CDR2 (germline): LNHDA, SQIVND (reference sequence).

The J gene is TRBJ1-2, the V gene TRBV28, with a weak D call TRBD1 (6 bases). Trimming cost V 5 bases and J 4 bases, with 11 bases left between them. CDR3 size: 13 residues. The germline CDR1 and CDR2 sequences are MDHEN and SYDVKM. CDR3 sequence: CASSRDIIYGYTF. The CDR3 nucleotides are TGTGCCAGCAGTCGGGACATTATCTATGGCTACACCTTC.

This chain links TRBV27 with TRBJ2-1, with D tentatively TRBD1 (6 bases). V lost 3 bases to trimming and J lost 11 bases, with 14 bases between them. Per the germline V gene, CDR1 is MNHEY and CDR2 is SMNVEV (reference sequence). The length of the CDR3 is 13 residues. The CDR3 coding sequence is TGTGCCAGCAGTTTCCCCCCAGGGGAGAAGCAGTTCTTC. Translating gives CASSFPPGEKQFF.

The gene calls are TRBV7-2 and TRBJ2-2; possible D gene TRBD1, 5 bases. The CDR3 contains 12 residues. From germline, CDR1 is SGHTA and CDR2 FQGNSA. Trimming pared 4 bases from V and 8 bases from J, leaving 8 bases between. The DNA of the CDR3 is TGTGCCAGCAGCTGGGGCGAGGGGGAGCTGTTTTTT. Residues: CASSWGEGELFF.

J is TRBJ2-7 and V is TRBV7-9, with 8 nucleotides matching TRBD2. This CDR3 comprises 15 residues. V dropped 7 bases and J dropped 0; count of bases not matched to a gene: 8. Germline CDR1 reads SEHNR; CDR2 reads FQNEAQ (reference sequence). CDR3 loop: CASTRGGLSSYEQYF. The CDR3, as DNA: TGTGCCAGCACTCGGGGGGGACTGAGCTCCTACGAGCAGTACTTC.

The chain links TRBV6-1 to TRBJ1-1, with D hard to call. There are 14 residues in the CDR3. V lost 6 bases and J lost 2, with 13 bases in between. Germline-derived CDR1 and CDR2 are MNHNS and SASEGT. The CDR3 DNA reads TGTGCCAGCAGCGCGCCCGGGATAAACACTGAAGCTTTCTTT. Translating gives CASSAPGINTEAFF.

The rearrangement uses TRBV7-8 and TRBJ1-5; D gene uncertain. The CDR3 has 14 residues. CDR1 is SGHVS and CDR2 is FQNEAQ in the germline V gene. V was cut by 2 bases and J by 1 base, with 6 bases left in between. The CDR3 DNA follows: TGTGCCAGCAGCTTATCTCCGAGCAATCAGCCCCAGCATTTT. As protein: CASSLSPSNQPQHF.

There are a few counts of this clone. The chain uses TRBV29-1 and TRBJ1-1; D may be TRBD1 (5 bases). Germline V gene sequence: CDR1 SQVTM, CDR2 ANQGSEA. V lost 3 bases and J 5 bases, leaving 13 bases between the germline ends. The CDR3 contains 13 residues. CDR3 sequence (DNA): TGCAGCGTTGAGAAAACCGGGGGGACTGAAGCTTTCTTT. Translated, it gives CSVEKTGGTEAFF.

V gene TRBV4-1 combines with J gene TRBJ2-2; the D gene is possibly TRBD1 (6 bases). Germline V gives CDR1 MGHRA, CDR2 YSYEKL. The CDR3 runs 13 residues. Trimming removed 3 bases from V and 6 bases from J, with 8 bases in between. The CDR3 DNA reads as TGCGCCAGCAGCCACCAGGGGCCCGGGGAGCTGTTTTTT. Translated, it gives CASSHQGPGELFF.

This chain links TRBV5-1 with TRBJ1-1, with TRBD1 identical over 9 bases. The V segment lost 1 base and the J segment 4 bases; nucleotides outside the gene matches: 8. The length of the CDR3 is 16 residues. The germline V gene encodes CDR1 SGHRS and CDR2 YFSETQ. This CDR3 is CASSLTQTGGGTEAFF. The CDR3 DNA follows: TGCGCCAGCAGCTTGACCCAGACAGGGGGTGGCACTGAAGCTTTCTTT.

This chain uses TRBV7-8 with TRBJ2-3, with a possible D match to TRBD2 (6 bases). This CDR3 is 16 amino acids long. V lost 5 bases to trimming and J lost 2 bases, with 17 bases between them. Germline V gives CDR1 SGHVS, CDR2 FQNEAQ. The CDR3 loop reads CASSLSERTNTDTQYF. The DNA for the CDR3 is TGTGCCAGCAGCCTCTCGGAGCGGACTAACACAGATACGCAGTATTTT.

This clone was seen a handful of times. The genes are TRBV5-4 and TRBJ2-5, with D uncertain. The germline V and J ends were trimmed by 1 base and 3 bases, with 10 bases remaining between them. This CDR3 comprises 14 residues. CDR1 and CDR2 (germline): SGHNT, YYREEE (reference sequence). The chain's CDR3 is CASSLLGSEETQYF. For the CDR3, the DNA is TGTGCCAGCAGCTTGCTGGGCTCGGAAGAGACCCAGTACTTC.

V is TRBV19 and J is TRBJ1-4, with TRBD1 identical over 8 bases. Trimming removed 3 bases from V and 3 bases from J; junction bases left unmatched: 3. Per germline, CDR1 LNHDA and CDR2 SQIVND (reference sequence). The CDR3 has 15 amino acids. The chain's CDR3 is CASSILQGANEKLFF. The CDR3 DNA is TGTGCCAGTAGTATCCTACAGGGGGCTAATGAAAAACTGTTTTTT.

This chain joins TRBV23-1 and TRBJ1-2, with D unresolved. TRBV23-1 is an ORF, with its function uncertain. This CDR3 has 16 amino acids. Deletions cut 0 bases from V and 6 bases from J, with 17 bases between. Written as DNA, the CDR3 is TGCGCCAGCAGTCAATCGGCGTCAGGCCCTATGAATGGCTACACCTTC. Translation: CASSQSASGPMNGYTF.

The CDR3 bases are TGTGCCAGCAGCCGCCTAGCGGGAGGAGTATACGAGCAGTACTTC. This encodes CASSRLAGGVYEQYF. This rearrangement joins TRBV11-2 to TRBJ2-7, with 11 bases lining up with TRBD2. V shed 5 bases, J shed 4 bases, and the junction held 7 bases outside the gene matches. The germline V gene encodes CDR1 SGHAT and CDR2 FQNNGV. This CDR3 has 15 residues.

V usage is TRBV19 and J usage is TRBJ2-5; a possible D gene is TRBD2 (5 bases). The length of the CDR3 is 15 residues. Per germline, CDR1 LNHDA and CDR2 SQIVND (reference sequence). The V end lost 8 bases, the J end lost 1 base, and 17 bases lay between the germline ends. The CDR3 DNA reads TGTGCCAGTGGAATAAGGAGGACCTTCCAAGAGACCCAGTACTTC. Amino acid sequence: CASGIRRTFQETQYF.

The chain is built from TRBV11-2 and TRBJ2-1; 7 bases fit TRBD1. This CDR3 is built from 15 residues. CDR1 is SGHAT, CDR2 FQNNGV, per germline. V lost 1 base, J lost 3 bases, and 3 bases stayed unmatched. The CDR3 DNA sequence: TGTGCCAGCAGCTTAGCACAGGGGAGCTACAATGAGCAGTTCTTC. Translated, it gives CASSLAQGSYNEQFF. Variable domain in full (rest from reference TRBV11-2 and TRBJ2-1): EAGVAQSPRYKIIEKRQSVAFWCNPISGHATLYWYQQILGQGPKLLIQFQNNGVVDDSQLPKDRFSAERLKGVDSTLKIQPAKLEDSAVYLCASSLAQGSYNEQFFGPGTRLTVL.

As DNA, the CDR3 is TGCGCCAGCAGTTCGGGACAGGGGCGACAAGAGACCCAGTACTTC. It is translated as CASSSGQGRQETQYF. This chain connects TRBV5-1 to TRBJ2-5; 10 nucleotides line up with TRBD1. Germline loops: CDR1 SGHRS, CDR2 YFSETQ. V dropped 5 bases and J dropped 2; count of bases not matched to a gene: 6. This CDR3 region has 15 residues.

This chain links TRBV9 with TRBJ2-1; the D gene is possibly TRBD2 (6 bases). V lost 4 bases, J lost 0 bases, and 23 bases lay in between. CDR3 length equals 19 residues. Germline CDR1 is SGDLS and CDR2 is YYNGEE. The CDR3, as DNA: TGTGCCAGCAGCACCCCCCGGGACTCCCTACTGAGCTCCTACAATGAGCAGTTCTTC. Its translation is CASSTPRDSLLSSYNEQFF.

The chain combines TRBV27 with TRBJ2-1, with 10 bases matching TRBD2. Germline CDR1 and CDR2: MNHEY and SMNVEV (reference sequence). This CDR3 contains 15 residues. V shed 6 bases, J shed 8 bases, and the junction held 10 bases outside the gene matches. CDR3 region: CASRGAGTSVYEQFF. The CDR3 DNA follows: TGTGCCAGCAGAGGAGCCGGGACTAGCGTCTATGAGCAGTTCTTC.

The chain uses TRBV6-5 and TRBJ1-2, with D unclear. Germline-derived CDR1 and CDR2 are MNHEY and SVGAGI. V was cut by 6 bases and J by 6 bases, with 17 bases left in between. The CDR3 contains 14 residues. The CDR3 spells CASSRDTPGDGYTF. The CDR3 bases are TGTGCCAGCAGCAGAGACACCCCAGGTGATGGCTACACCTTC.

V is TRBV29-1 and J is TRBJ2-1; 7 nucleotides agree with TRBD1. The CDR3 spans 11 residues. Germline assignment: CDR1 SQVTM and CDR2 ANQGSEA. The trim removed 7 bases at V and 4 bases at J, leaving 1 base unmatched. The CDR3 is CSGDSYNEQFF. CDR3 sequence (DNA): TGCAGCGGGGACAGTTACAATGAGCAGTTCTTC.

The rearrangement joins TRBV5-5 to TRBJ1-2; 9 positions agree with TRBD1. Germline V gene lookup returns CDR1 SGHKS and CDR2 YYEKEE (reference sequence). V shed 3 bases and J 11 bases; nucleotides not matched to a gene: 11. The CDR3 contains 14 residues. The DNA of the CDR3 is TGTGCCAGCAGCTCCCACCCTGCCGGACAGGGGTACACCTTC. It specifies CASSSHPAGQGYTF.

The J gene is TRBJ2-5, the V gene TRBV7-3, with 7 positions matching TRBD1. The CDR3 is 15 amino acids. The ends lost 3 bases at V and 3 bases at J; junction bases unmatched: 7. From germline, CDR1 is SGHTA and CDR2 FQGTGA. CDR3 sequence (DNA): TGTGCCAGCAGCTTCCGACAGGGATACGAAGAGACCCAGTACTTC. It yields the protein CASSFRQGYEETQYF. Variable domain in full (rest from reference TRBV7-3 and TRBJ2-5): GAGVSQTPSNKVTEKGKYVELRCDPISGHTALYWYRQSLGQGPEFLIYFQGTGAADDSGLPNDRFFAVRPEGSVSTLKIQRTERGDSAVYLCASSFRQGYEETQYFGPGTRLLVL.

The chain links TRBV7-9 to TRBJ2-1, with TRBD2 matching 9 bases. The CDR3 spans 14 residues. The germline gives CDR1 SEHNR, CDR2 FQNEAQ (reference sequence). Trimming cost V 5 bases and J 4 bases; bases outside gene matches: 3. The CDR3 protein is CASSLTSGYNEQFF. CDR3 coding DNA: TGTGCCAGCAGCCTCACTAGCGGGTACAATGAGCAGTTCTTC.

The CDR3: CASSPGQGAAGEQFF. Written as DNA, the CDR3 is TGTGCCAGCAGCCCCGGACAGGGGGCAGCGGGTGAGCAGTTCTTC. V and J are TRBV7-9 and TRBJ2-1; 11 positions agree with TRBD1. The CDR3 length is 15 residues. CDR1 SEHNR and CDR2 FQNEAQ come from the germline V gene (reference sequence). J was trimmed by 9 bases and V by 5 bases; bases with no gene match: 9. Filled out from reference TRBV7-9 and TRBJ2-1, the complete variable domain reads DTGVSQNPRHKITKRGQNVTFRCDPISEHNRLYWYRQTLGQGPEFLTYFQNEAQLEKSRLLSDRFSAERPKGSFSTLEIQRTEQGDSAMYLCASSPGQGAAGEQFFGPGTRLTVL.

This chain connects TRBV29-1 to TRBJ1-1, with D maybe TRBD1 (6 bases). The V end was cut by 8 bases, the J end by 2 bases, with 15 bases between. Germline lookup yields CDR1 SQVTM and CDR2 ANQGSEA. This CDR3 has 13 amino acids. The CDR3 DNA follows: TGCAGCTACCGGGACACCGTCAACACTGAAGCTTTCTTT. It specifies CSYRDTVNTEAFF.

DNA for the CDR3: TGTGCCAGCAGTTTAGGCCCCCGGGGGTCCTACGAGCAGTACTTC. Translated, it gives CASSLGPRGSYEQYF. V usage is TRBV27 and J usage is TRBJ2-7, with D possibly matching TRBD2 (6 bases). The CDR3 loop spans 15 amino acids. V lost 2 bases and J lost 1, with 12 bases in between. Per the germline V gene, CDR1 is MNHEY and CDR2 is SMNVEV (reference sequence).

The rearrangement joins TRBV7-2 to TRBJ1-6; 9 bases fit TRBD1. V was clipped by 5 bases and J by 8 bases; unmatched bases: 7. Germline loops: CDR1 SGHTA, CDR2 FQGNSA. CDR3 size: 15 residues. CDR3 coding DNA: TGTGCCAGCAGCCGAATGGGACAGGGTGATTCACCCCTCCACTTT. Its translation: CASSRMGQGDSPLHF.